Sequencing of this T cell receptor beta chain was carried out in a study of CD8+ T cells in alopecia areata. RNA was extracted and reverse transcribed into cDNA as the sequencing template. Clones were read by immunoSEQ multiplex PCR, and TCRdb kept only the in-frame ones, dropping some. The data hold roughly 180,000 clones, with about three fifths observed a single time. Germline loops: CDR1 SGHTA, CDR2 FQGNSA. CDR3 length: 14 residues. V dropped 5 bases and J dropped 7 bases, with 15 bases sitting between them. Treatment defined: oral pan-JAK inhibitor, 5-10 mg twice daily. Peripheral blood, together with lesional scalp punch biopsies, was collected from alopecia areata patients.

This sequence joins TRBV7-2 and TRBJ1-5, with D tentatively TRBD1 (5 bases). The origin of this receptor is a human donor with alopecia areata. This sample comprised CD4+ T cells sorted from blood, obtained at week 4, from a patient treated with tofacitinib. The DNA for the CDR3 is TGTGCCAGCAGCCGGGACCGGGAGACCCAGCCCCAGCATTTT. Translating it yields CASSRDRETQPQHF.